This T cell receptor beta chain was captured by sequencing in a study of T cell clones after liver transplantation. Study overall: Three of the eight recipients were HCV-positive; the rest had non-autoimmune, non-viral transplant indications. Samples came pre-transplant, pre-randomization before withdrawal, and post-randomization after withdrawal ended. The study, taken as a whole, reports: In a couple of subjects, few donor cells limited the measurable donor-reactive repertoire. Rather than being deleted, graft donor-reactive T cells may have moved into the graft.

TCRdb's table, derived via immunoSEQ multiplex PCR, lists solely in-frame clones and lacks some. Found here are tens of thousands of clones, around 85% of them singletons; the top ten hold over 13%. Notes on this clone: Its antigen remains unidentified.

Germline CDR1 LGHNA, CDR2 YSLEER. V lost 5 bases and J lost 2, with 10 bases in between. This CDR3 has 14 residues. The sequences come from CD8+ T cells from blood, collected 12 months after liver transplant. The chain combines TRBV4-3 with TRBJ2-1; D is unresolved. The origin of this receptor is a human patient who received a liver transplant. Some T cells may arise from the graft donor. The CDR3 sequence is CASSTGGTYNEQFF. The CDR3 DNA reads as TGCGCCAGCAGCACGGGTGGGACCTACAATGAGCAGTTCTTC.